This T cell receptor (beta chain) derives from a study of shared clonotypes between healthy human individuals. About the research overall: Each donor contributed plates that comprised three CD4 naive, three CD4 memory, two CD8 naive and one CD8 memory.

Concerning this clone itself: Its antigen is undetermined.

Each sample came from a Caucasian adult donor living in Nashville, Tennessee. When replicate PCRs were run on sorted subsets, they used around 200 ng DNA, tens of thousands of T cell genomes. TCRdb keeps only in-frame clones here, not all; method: immunoSEQ multiplex PCR. The sample comprises 2,500,000 or so clones, 85% to 95% of which are singletons, and approximately 0.4% rests with the top ten. Whole-study results and caveats: Rarefaction showed sorted-subset sequencing was incomplete despite large depth.

The receptor's source is a young man in good health. Some clones in this sample may be carry-over from other donors' samples. Sequencing was done on a sample of naive CD4+ T cells from PBMCs. Subset specified: CD45RA+ positively selected.

The CDR3 DNA sequence: TGTGCCAGCGAAACAGGGGGCCGTACCGGGGAGCTGTTTTTT. It yields the protein CASETGGRTGELFF. The chain is built from TRBV25-1 and TRBJ2-2, with 9 bases that match TRBD1. CDR3 size: 14 residues. From germline, CDR1 is MGHDK and CDR2 SYGVNS. V shed 8 bases and J 5 bases; nucleotides not matched to a gene: 6. Filled out from reference TRBV25-1 and TRBJ2-2, the complete variable domain reads EADIYQTPRYLVIGTGKKITLECSQTMGHDKMYWYQQDPGMELHLIHYSYGVNSTEKGDLSSESTVSRIRTEHFPLTLESARPSHTSQYLCASETGGRTGELFFGEGSRLTVL.